The 11 T cell receptor beta chains in this list originate from one sample, sequenced in a study of CD8 T cells in ankylosing spondylitis. From the 5' RACE reads, TCRdb called clonotypes with MiXCR, one entry per CDR3 protein. The table lists 200,000 to 250,000 distinct CDR3 sequences, 32% of them singletons. Sequences were obtained from blood, either unsorted or a sorted T cell fraction (not recorded which). Receptors originate from a male donor with ankylosing spondylitis or in good health (not recorded which).

The table lists this clonotype with a few counts. Sequence at one end of the junction differs from germline and may be a read error. V is TRBV19 and J is TRBJ2-2; 7 nucleotides line up with TRBD2. This CDR3 region has 14 residues. Germline-derived CDR1 and CDR2 are LNHDA and SQIVND (reference sequence). Here the CDR3 reads CASSIFVASGELFF. The CDR3 bases are TGTGCCAGTAGTATATTTGTGGCCAGCGGGGAGCTTTTTTTT.

The chain recombines TRBV12-5 with TRBJ2-1; D ambiguous. Trimming removed 9 bases from V and 2 bases from J, with 11 bases in between. The germline gives CDR1 LGHNT, CDR2 FRNRAP. This CDR3 contains 13 residues. The CDR3 spells CASVHGTYNEQFF. CDR3 in DNA: TGTGCTAGCGTGCACGGAACCTACAATGAGCAGTTCTTC. The full variable domain, rest sourced from reference TRBV12-5 and TRBJ2-1, is DARVTQTPRHKVTEMGQEVTMRCQPILGHNTVFWYRQTMMQGLELLAYFRNRAPLDDSGMPKDRFSAEMPDATLATLKIQPSEPRDSAVYFCASVHGTYNEQFFGPGTRLTVL.

This clonotype has just a few counts. The rearrangement joins TRBV9 to TRBJ1-6, with D hard to call. The CDR3 has 15 residues. The germline V gene encodes CDR1 SGDLS and CDR2 YYNGEE. Trimming shortened V by 1 base and J by 9 bases, and 14 bases separated the two germline ends. This CDR3 is CASSVMGGSGSPLHF. The CDR3 nucleotides read TGTGCCAGCAGCGTAATGGGTGGCAGCGGTTCACCCCTCCACTTT.

In this sample, this clonotype turned up a few times. Here the CDR3 DNA reads TGTGCCAGCAGTTACCGGCAGGTGGAAGAGACCCAGTACTTC. Its protein product is CASSYRQVEETQYF. This chain links TRBV6-5 with TRBJ2-5, with D uncertain. The CDR3 totals 14 residues. Germline-derived CDR1 and CDR2 are MNHEY and SVGAGI. The V end lost 2 bases, the J end lost 3 bases, and 10 bases lay between the germline ends.

This clonotype was observed a handful of times. The chain uses TRBV12-3 or TRBV12-4 and TRBJ2-2, with 9 bases matching TRBD1. The CDR3 loop spans 15 amino acids. J was trimmed by 6 bases and V by 5 bases; bases with no gene match: 7. The CDR3 loop is CASSPYRQGAGELFF. As DNA, the CDR3 is TGTGCCAGCAGTCCTTACCGACAGGGGGCCGGGGAGCTGTTTTTT.

The rearrangement uses TRBV7-9 and TRBJ2-1; D perhaps matches TRBD1 (5 bases). Trimming took off 1 base at V and 5 bases at J, with 6 bases between the two ends. The CDR3 runs 13 residues. Germline CDR1 reads SEHNR; CDR2 reads FQNEAQ (reference sequence). The CDR3 bases are TGTGCCAGCAGCTTAGAGGGGAACAATGAGCAGTTCTTC. Its translation is CASSLEGNNEQFF.

This chain links TRBV20-1 with TRBJ2-3; TRBD2 matches at 12 bases. CDR3 length: 17 amino acids. The germline gives CDR1 DFQATT, CDR2 SNEGSKA (reference sequence). With 6 bases clipped from V and 2 bases from J, the junction kept 12 bases outside the gene matches. CDR3 in amino acids: CSAEKIGLAGPTDTQYF. The CDR3 nucleotides are TGCAGTGCCGAAAAAATCGGACTAGCGGGGCCCACAGATACGCAGTATTTT.

This clonotype was found a few times. This rearrangement joins TRBV20-1 to TRBJ2-1; 9 bases are a match to TRBD2. V shed 4 bases and J 15 bases; nucleotides not matched to a gene: 13. Germline CDR1 DFQATT, CDR2 SNEGSKA (reference sequence). This CDR3 is 13 amino acids long. In DNA form, the CDR3 reads TGCAGTGCTATTGGGGGCGGGGGGGGCACGGGGTTCTTC. This translates into CSAIGGGGGTGFF.

The chain joins TRBV10-2 to TRBJ2-5; 7 bases fit TRBD2. There are 15 residues in the CDR3. Germline V CDR1 and CDR2: WSHSY, SAAADI. The V gene end was trimmed by 3 bases and the J gene end by 10 bases; junction bases not matched to a gene: 14. The CDR3 bases are TGCGCCAGCAGTGAACCGGAGCGGGGCGGTGGGGACCAGTACTTC. The encoded protein is CASSEPERGGGDQYF.

This clonotype was seen a handful of times. V is TRBV5-1 and J is TRBJ2-3; 7 bases map to TRBD2. Trimming at V came to 4 bases and at J to 5 bases, leaving 16 bases not matched to a gene. Germline V gene sequence: CDR1 SGHRS, CDR2 YFSETQ. CDR3 length: 17 residues. For the CDR3, the DNA is TGCGCCAGCAGCCATTCCAGTTCCAGCGGGGTAGGAGATACGCAGTATTTT. Encoded protein: CASSHSSSSGVGDTQYF.

The gene calls are TRBV7-9 and TRBJ2-1, with D perhaps assigned TRBD1 or TRBD2 (5 bases each). The CDR3 sequence is 17 residues long. Per the germline V gene, CDR1 is SEHNR and CDR2 is FQNEAQ (reference sequence). V was trimmed by 5 bases and J by 1 base, leaving 18 bases between them. The CDR3 loop reads CASSQIPSGPSYNEQFF. The CDR3 DNA sequence: TGTGCCAGCAGCCAAATCCCCTCGGGGCCTTCCTACAATGAGCAGTTCTTC.